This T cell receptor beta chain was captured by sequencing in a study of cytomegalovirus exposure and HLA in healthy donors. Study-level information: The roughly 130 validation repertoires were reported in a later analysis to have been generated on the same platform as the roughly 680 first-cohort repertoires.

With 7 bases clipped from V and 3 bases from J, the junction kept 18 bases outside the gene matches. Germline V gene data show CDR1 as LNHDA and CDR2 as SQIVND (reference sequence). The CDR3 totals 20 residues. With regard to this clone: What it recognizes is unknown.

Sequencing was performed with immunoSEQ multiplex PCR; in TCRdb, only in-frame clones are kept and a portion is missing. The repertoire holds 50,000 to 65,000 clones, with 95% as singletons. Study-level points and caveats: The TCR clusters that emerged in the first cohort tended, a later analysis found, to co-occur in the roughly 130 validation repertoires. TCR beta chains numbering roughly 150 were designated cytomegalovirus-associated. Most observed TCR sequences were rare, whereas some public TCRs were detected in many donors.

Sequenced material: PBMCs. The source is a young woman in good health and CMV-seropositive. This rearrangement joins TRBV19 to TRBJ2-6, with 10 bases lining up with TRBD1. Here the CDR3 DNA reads TGTGCCAGTACCACTAAATCCGGGACAGGGGCCTGGTATGGGGCCAACGTCCTGACTTTC. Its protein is CASTTKSGTGAWYGANVLTF.